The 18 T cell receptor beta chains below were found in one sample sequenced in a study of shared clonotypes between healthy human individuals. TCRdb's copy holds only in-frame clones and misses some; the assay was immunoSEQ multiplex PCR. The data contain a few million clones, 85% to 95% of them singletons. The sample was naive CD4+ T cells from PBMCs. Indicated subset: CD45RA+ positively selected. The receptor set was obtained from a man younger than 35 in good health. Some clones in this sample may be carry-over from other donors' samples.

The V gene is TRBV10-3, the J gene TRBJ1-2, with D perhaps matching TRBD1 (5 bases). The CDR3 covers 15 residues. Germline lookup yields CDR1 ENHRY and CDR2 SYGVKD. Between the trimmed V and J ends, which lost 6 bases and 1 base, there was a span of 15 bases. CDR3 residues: CAIRPREESNYGYTF. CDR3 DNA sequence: TGTGCCATCAGGCCCAGGGAAGAAAGTAACTATGGCTACACCTTC.

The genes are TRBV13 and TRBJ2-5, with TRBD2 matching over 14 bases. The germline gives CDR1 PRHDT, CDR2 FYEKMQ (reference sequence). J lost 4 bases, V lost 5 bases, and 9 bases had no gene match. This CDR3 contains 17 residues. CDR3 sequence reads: CASSGGLAGVAAETQYF. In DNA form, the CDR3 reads TGTGCCAGCAGCGGGGGACTAGCGGGAGTCGCCGCAGAGACCCAGTACTTC.

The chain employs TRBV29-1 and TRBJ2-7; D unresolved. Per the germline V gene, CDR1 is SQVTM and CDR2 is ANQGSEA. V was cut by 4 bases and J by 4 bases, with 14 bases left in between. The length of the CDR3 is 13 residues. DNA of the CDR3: TGCAGCGTTGTGTTCAATACTAAGTACGAGCAGTACTTC. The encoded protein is CSVVFNTKYEQYF.

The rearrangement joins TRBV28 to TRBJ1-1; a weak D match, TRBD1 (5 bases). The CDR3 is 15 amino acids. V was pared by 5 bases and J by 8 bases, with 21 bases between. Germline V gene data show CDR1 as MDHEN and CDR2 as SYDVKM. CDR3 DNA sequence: TGTGCCAGCAGTACCGGGACTTCTCTTAAGAGGGAAGCTTTCTTT. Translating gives CASSTGTSLKREAFF.

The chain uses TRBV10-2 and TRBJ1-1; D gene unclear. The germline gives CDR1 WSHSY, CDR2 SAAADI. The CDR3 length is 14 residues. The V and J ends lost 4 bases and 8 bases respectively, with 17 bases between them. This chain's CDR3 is CASSAERVSGEAFF. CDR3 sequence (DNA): TGCGCCAGCAGTGCGGAGAGGGTGAGCGGCGAAGCTTTCTTT.

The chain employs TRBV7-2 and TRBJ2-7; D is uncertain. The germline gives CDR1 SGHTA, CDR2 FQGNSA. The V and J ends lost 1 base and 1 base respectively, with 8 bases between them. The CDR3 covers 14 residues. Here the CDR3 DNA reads TGTGCCAGCAGCTTAGTTCCAGGATCCTACGAGCAGTACTTC. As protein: CASSLVPGSYEQYF.

CDR3 protein: CATLRDPSDTGELFF. In nucleotides, the CDR3 is TGTGCCACCTTACGAGACCCTAGCGATACCGGGGAGCTGTTTTTT. The chain joins TRBV6-5 to TRBJ2-2; a weak D match, TRBD2 (6 bases). CDR1 is MNHEY and CDR2 is SVGAGI in the germline V gene. This CDR3 contains 15 residues. The V end was cut by 10 bases, the J end by 5 bases, with 20 bases between.

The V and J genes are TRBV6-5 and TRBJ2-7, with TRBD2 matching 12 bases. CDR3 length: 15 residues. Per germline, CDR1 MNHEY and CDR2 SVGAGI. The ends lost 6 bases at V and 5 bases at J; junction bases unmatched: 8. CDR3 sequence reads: CASRPTSGRLHEQYF. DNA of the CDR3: TGTGCCAGCAGGCCGACTAGCGGGAGATTGCACGAGCAGTACTTC.

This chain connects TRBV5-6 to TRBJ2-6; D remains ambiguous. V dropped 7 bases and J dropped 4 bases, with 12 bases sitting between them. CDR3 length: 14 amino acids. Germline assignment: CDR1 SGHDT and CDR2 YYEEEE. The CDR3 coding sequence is TGTGCCAGCCGCCGGAGAGTCGGGGCCAACGTCCTGACTTTC. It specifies CASRRRVGANVLTF.

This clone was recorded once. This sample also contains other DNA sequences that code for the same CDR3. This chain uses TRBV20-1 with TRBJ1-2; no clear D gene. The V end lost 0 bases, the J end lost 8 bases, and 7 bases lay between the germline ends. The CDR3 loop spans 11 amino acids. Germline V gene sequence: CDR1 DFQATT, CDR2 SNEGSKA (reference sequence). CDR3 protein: CSARDPPGYTF. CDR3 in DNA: TGCAGTGCTAGAGACCCGCCCGGCTACACCTTC.

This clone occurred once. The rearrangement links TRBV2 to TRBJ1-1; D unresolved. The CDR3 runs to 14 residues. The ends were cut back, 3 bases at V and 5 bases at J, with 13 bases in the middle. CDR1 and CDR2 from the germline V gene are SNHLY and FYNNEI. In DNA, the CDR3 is TGTGCCAGCAGTGAGCGGACCACGGGGACTGAAGCTTTCTTT. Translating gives CASSERTTGTEAFF.

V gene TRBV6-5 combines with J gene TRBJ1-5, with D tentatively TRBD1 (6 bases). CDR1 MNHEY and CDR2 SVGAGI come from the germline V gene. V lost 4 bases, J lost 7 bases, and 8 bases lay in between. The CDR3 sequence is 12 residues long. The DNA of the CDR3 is TGTGCCAGCAGTTCACAGGGACAGCCCCAGCATTTT. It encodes CASSSQGQPQHF.

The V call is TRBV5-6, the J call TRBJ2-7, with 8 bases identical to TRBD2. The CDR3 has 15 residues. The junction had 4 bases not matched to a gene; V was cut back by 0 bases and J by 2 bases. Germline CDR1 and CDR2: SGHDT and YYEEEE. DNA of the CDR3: TGTGCCAGCAGCTTGGGGCTAGCGGGTGCCTACGAGCAGTACTTC. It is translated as CASSLGLAGAYEQYF.

This CDR3 reads CASSSTGEEQYF. Here the CDR3 DNA reads TGCGCCAGCAGCTCCACAGGGGAAGAGCAGTACTTC. This chain joins TRBV5-1 and TRBJ2-7; 7 bases match TRBD1. There are 12 residues in the CDR3. Germline V CDR1 and CDR2: SGHRS, YFSETQ. The V segment lost 3 bases and the J segment 7 bases; nucleotides outside the gene matches: 4.

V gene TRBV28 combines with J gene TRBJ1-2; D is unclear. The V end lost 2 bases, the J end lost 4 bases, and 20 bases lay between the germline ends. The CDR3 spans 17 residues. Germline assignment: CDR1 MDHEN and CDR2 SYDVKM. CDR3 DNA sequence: TGTGCCAGCAGTTTAATAGAACAGACACGACGCGTCTATGGCTACACCTTC. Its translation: CASSLIEQTRRVYGYTF.

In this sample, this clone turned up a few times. Here the CDR3 DNA reads TGCGCCAGCAGCTTGGGGTCGCCCCCGGGAGCTTTCTTT. Amino acids: CASSLGSPPGAFF. This sequence joins TRBV5-1 and TRBJ1-1; the D is unclear. V lost 0 bases, J lost 10 bases, and 13 bases lay in between. Looked up from germline, CDR1 is SGHRS and CDR2 is YFSETQ. This CDR3 is built from 13 residues.

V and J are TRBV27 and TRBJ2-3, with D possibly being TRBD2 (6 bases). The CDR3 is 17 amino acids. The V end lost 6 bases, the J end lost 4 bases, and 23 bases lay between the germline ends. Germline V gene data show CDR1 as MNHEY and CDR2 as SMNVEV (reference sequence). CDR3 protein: CASSPWRGPSQADTQYF. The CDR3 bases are TGTGCCAGCAGCCCTTGGAGGGGACCCTCCCAAGCAGATACGCAGTATTTT.

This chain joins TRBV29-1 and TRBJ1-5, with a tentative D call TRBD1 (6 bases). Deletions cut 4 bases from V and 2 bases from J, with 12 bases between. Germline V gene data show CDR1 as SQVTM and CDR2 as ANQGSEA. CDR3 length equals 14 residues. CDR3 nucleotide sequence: TGCAGCGTTGTAGAGAGACAGGGCAATCAGCCCCAGCATTTT. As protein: CSVVERQGNQPQHF.